Many counts were recorded for the clone carrying this T cell receptor beta chain. Antigen: not known. RNA transcripts were the template, and TCR beta CDR3 regions were amplified from them. First-round RT-PCR with HTBI primers preceded a second-round multiplex PCR. TCRdb passed the multiplex PCR reads through MiXCR, listing each CDR3 protein once. The sample records around 1.1 million distinct CDR3 sequences, about 40% being singletons. These data belong to a study of Graves' ophthalmopathy and Graves' hyperthyroidism. Study background: Stable hyperthyroid donors showed no ophthalmopathy during 18 months follow-up. The study's findings and limits: Also, most clonotypes expanded in the thyroid above 0.001 frequency appeared in blood.

Germline V gives CDR1 SGHDN, CDR2 FVKESK. The CDR3 runs to 14 residues. Between the trimmed V and J ends, which lost 0 bases and 8 bases, there was a span of 13 bases. Uncontrolled infections, other autoimmune diseases, pregnancy or lactation barred patients from enrollment. Clinicians diagnosed using symptoms, serum thyroxine, TRAb, thyroid ultrasound and orbital computed tomography. This chain connects TRBV14 to TRBJ1-2; D call uncertain. The receptor's source is an adult man with Graves' hyperthyroidism. Specimen: peripheral blood or thyroid tissue (not recorded which). CDR3 nucleotide sequence: TGTGCCAGCAGCCAAGATTTGAGCGTGGAGGGCTACACCTTC. Translated, it gives CASSQDLSVEGYTF.